What follows are 7 T cell receptor beta chains derived from one specimen sequenced in a study of tumor-infiltrating lymphocytes in primary liver carcinoma. Production of TCR beta cDNA used 500 ng total RNA together with a constant-region primer. Libraries of TCR beta came from three nested multiplex PCR rounds with slightly modified ARM-PCR. Both of the initial two PCR rounds ran for roughly 10 cycles and employed TRBV1-TRBV30 forward primers alongside a C-beta reverse primer. TCRdb reprocessed the multiplex PCR reads via MiXCR and lists one record per CDR3 protein. This repertoire shows 52,000 or so distinct CDR3 sequences, approximately 80% found once; its top ten account for 24%. The source material, roughly 18-32 mg of unsorted bulk tissue, was used to co-extract RNA and DNA. Specimen: liver tumor tissue from sampling region 5. Subset reported: tumor region T5, tumor centre. These receptor sequences come from a man aged 35 to 55 with primary liver carcinoma and hepatitis B virus infection.

This rearrangement joins TRBV10-3 to TRBJ1-5; D is unresolved. Trimming took 1 base from V and 4 from J, leaving 5 bases between them. CDR1 ENHRY and CDR2 SYGVKD come from the germline V gene. The CDR3 runs 13 residues. As DNA, the CDR3 is TGTGCCATCAGTGAGTGGGAGAATCAGCCCCAGCATTTT. Translation gives CAISEWENQPQHF.

A note on this clonotype: A much larger clone is a single base away; this may be a read error. This chain uses TRBV2 with TRBJ2-3, with 8 nucleotides matching TRBD2. This CDR3 comprises 20 residues. Per germline, CDR1 SNHLY and CDR2 FYNNEI. V lost 1 base to trimming and J lost 0 bases; unmatched junction nucleotides: 15. CDR3 protein: CASSEDSGTNGRESTDTQYF. The CDR3 nucleotides read TGTGCCAGCAGTGAAGACAGCGGTACGAACGGGAGGGAGAGCACAGATACGCAGTATTTT.

Comments on this clonotype: A junction boundary mismatches the germline segment, possibly from a read error. This chain connects TRBV5-1 to TRBJ2-3, with 9 bases identical to TRBD2. The V gene's germline CDR1 is SGHRS and CDR2 YFSETQ. The CDR3 is made up of 14 amino acids. In DNA, the CDR3 is TGCGCAAGCAGCTTACTAGCGGGCATAGATACGCAGTATTTT. It yields the protein CASSLLAGIDTQYF.

Notes on this clonotype: A read error is likely, as this CDR3 ends without the conserved phenylalanine or tryptophan. No DNA is shown, since the ends of the CDR3 on it are uncertain; the CDR3 is the one TCRdb lists. The chain couples TRBV11-3 to TRBJ2-1. Germline CDR1 SGHNT, CDR2 YENEEA. The CDR3 sequence runs 12 residues, both termini included. CDR3 in amino acids: CASSLNANEEFL.

This clonotype came up once. One junction end disagrees with the germline gene, perhaps due to a read error. This rearrangement joins TRBV11-1 to TRBJ2-7; D is unclear. The CDR3 extends over 17 amino acids. Germline loops: CDR1 SGHAT, CDR2 FQDESV (reference sequence). The CDR3 is CASSLGPAVESSYEQHF. CDR3 DNA: TGTGCCAGCAGCTTAGGGCCTGCGGTTGAAAGCTCCTACGAGCAGCACTTC.

CDR3 in DNA: TGCGCCAGCAGCCAAGAAGCGCTACGAGGCCAGCCTTACGAGCAGTACTTC. The encoded protein is CASSQEALRGQPYEQYF. This chain uses TRBV4-1 with TRBJ2-7, with D hard to call. The germline V and J ends were trimmed by 0 bases and 4 bases, with 19 bases remaining between them. The CDR3 is 17 amino acids. Germline V gives CDR1 MGHRA, CDR2 YSYEKL.

The chain employs TRBV6-2 or TRBV6-3 and TRBJ2-7; 10 positions agree with TRBD2. Germline lookup yields CDR1 MNHEY and CDR2 SVGEGT. Losses at the gene ends were 9 bases for V and 8 bases for J; bases not matched to a gene: 13. The CDR3 length is 14 residues. The CDR3 DNA follows: TGTGCCAGTAGCATAGCGGGAGGACTCGGCAAGCAGTACTTC. This encodes CASSIAGGLGKQYF.